These 8 T cell receptor beta chains were sequenced from one sample in a study of CD8+ T cells in alopecia areata. Described treatment: oral pan-JAK inhibitor, 5-10 mg twice daily. RNA was extracted and reverse transcribed into cDNA as the sequencing template. TCRdb's copy holds only in-frame clones and misses some; the assay was immunoSEQ multiplex PCR. This table has about 200,000 clones, about three fifths appearing once. Source: CD4+ T cells sorted from blood, taken at week 4, from a patient treated with tofacitinib. Every receptor here comes from a human donor with alopecia areata.

This clone was recorded a few times. The chain links TRBV27 to TRBJ2-1; D possibly matches TRBD1 or TRBD2 (5 bases each). Germline CDR1 MNHEY, CDR2 SMNVEV (reference sequence). The V and J ends lost 2 bases and 0 bases respectively, with 11 bases between them. The CDR3 covers 16 residues. CDR3 protein: CASSLTGQHSYNEQFF. The DNA for the CDR3 is TGTGCCAGCAGTTTAACGGGGCAGCACTCCTACAATGAGCAGTTCTTC.

This clone has only a few counts. The chain uses TRBV15 and TRBJ1-2; D is unclear. The CDR3 has 12 residues. In germline, CDR1 is LNHNV, CDR2 YYDKDF (reference sequence). Trimming removed 5 bases at V and 5 bases at J, with 9 bases between. CDR3 loop: CATSGSGYGYTF. The CDR3 nucleotides are TGTGCCACCAGCGGTTCGGGGTATGGCTACACCTTC.

This clone was counted only a few times. This chain joins TRBV27 and TRBJ2-7, with a tentative D call TRBD2 (5 bases). The CDR3 is 13 residues long. The V end lost 5 bases, the J end lost 5 bases, and 13 bases lay between the germline ends. Germline CDR1 is MNHEY and CDR2 is SMNVEV (reference sequence). The CDR3 DNA is TGTGCCAGCAGTCCGAGGGTCGGAAACGAGCAGTACTTC. It encodes CASSPRVGNEQYF.

The rearrangement joins TRBV20-1 to TRBJ2-1; D ambiguous. V lost 2 bases, J lost 5 bases, and 4 bases lay in between. The CDR3 has 11 amino acids. In germline, CDR1 is DFQATT, CDR2 SNEGSKA (reference sequence). This chain's CDR3 is CSARSDNEQFF. In DNA, the CDR3 is TGCAGTGCTAGATCGGACAATGAGCAGTTCTTC.

CDR3 protein: CSVGRGNTIYF. The CDR3 DNA reads as TGCAGCGTTGGGAGGGGGAACACCATATATTTT. The rearrangement uses TRBV29-1 and TRBJ1-3; a weak D match, TRBD1 (6 bases). Germline lookup yields CDR1 SQVTM and CDR2 ANQGSEA. V was shortened by 4 bases and J by 7 bases, with 8 bases between the two germline ends. This CDR3 spans 11 amino acids. The variable domain in full, completed from reference TRBV29-1 and TRBJ1-3, reads SAVISQKPSRDICQRGTSLTIQCQVDSQVTMMFWYRQQPGQSLTLIATANQGSEATYESGFVIDKFPISRPNLTFSTLTVSNMSPEDSSIYLCSVGRGNTIYFGEGSWLTVV.

This rearrangement joins TRBV29-1 to TRBJ2-5; TRBD2 agrees at 14 bases. The CDR3 length is 15 residues. Germline trimming cut 6 bases from V and 5 bases from J; bases unmatched to any gene: 8. Germline assignment: CDR1 SQVTM and CDR2 ANQGSEA. The CDR3 here is CSVARLAGGPETQYF. The DNA for the CDR3 is TGCAGCGTCGCCCGACTAGCGGGGGGGCCCGAGACCCAGTACTTC. The full variable domain, in which reference TRBV29-1 and TRBJ2-5 provide the parts outside the CDR3, is SAVISQKPSRDICQRGTSLTIQCQVDSQVTMMFWYRQQPGQSLTLIATANQGSEATYESGFVIDKFPISRPNLTFSTLTVSNMSPEDSSIYLCSVARLAGGPETQYFGPGTRLLVL.

This chain joins TRBV7-9 and TRBJ2-7, with TRBD2 as a possible D gene (5 bases). V was trimmed by 1 base and J by 2 bases, leaving 9 bases between them. Germline-derived CDR1 and CDR2 are SEHNR and FQNEAQ (reference sequence). This CDR3 has 14 amino acids. The CDR3 DNA is TGTGCCAGCAGCTTAGGGCTAGCAACCTACGAGCAGTACTTC. This translates into CASSLGLATYEQYF. The full variable domain, rest sourced from reference TRBV7-9 and TRBJ2-7, is DTGVSQNPRHKITKRGQNVTFRCDPISEHNRLYWYRQTLGQGPEFLTYFQNEAQLEKSRLLSDRFSAERPKGSFSTLEIQRTEQGDSAMYLCASSLGLATYEQYFGPGTRLTVT.

The V and J genes are TRBV5-1 and TRBJ1-5; possible D gene TRBD1, 5 bases. The V end lost 4 bases, the J end lost 4 bases, and 15 bases lay between the germline ends. Looked up from germline, CDR1 is SGHRS and CDR2 is YFSETQ. The CDR3 spans 15 residues. This CDR3 is CASSESGQANQPQHF. The CDR3 region has the DNA TGCGCCAGCAGCGAGTCGGGGCAGGCAAATCAGCCCCAGCATTTT.